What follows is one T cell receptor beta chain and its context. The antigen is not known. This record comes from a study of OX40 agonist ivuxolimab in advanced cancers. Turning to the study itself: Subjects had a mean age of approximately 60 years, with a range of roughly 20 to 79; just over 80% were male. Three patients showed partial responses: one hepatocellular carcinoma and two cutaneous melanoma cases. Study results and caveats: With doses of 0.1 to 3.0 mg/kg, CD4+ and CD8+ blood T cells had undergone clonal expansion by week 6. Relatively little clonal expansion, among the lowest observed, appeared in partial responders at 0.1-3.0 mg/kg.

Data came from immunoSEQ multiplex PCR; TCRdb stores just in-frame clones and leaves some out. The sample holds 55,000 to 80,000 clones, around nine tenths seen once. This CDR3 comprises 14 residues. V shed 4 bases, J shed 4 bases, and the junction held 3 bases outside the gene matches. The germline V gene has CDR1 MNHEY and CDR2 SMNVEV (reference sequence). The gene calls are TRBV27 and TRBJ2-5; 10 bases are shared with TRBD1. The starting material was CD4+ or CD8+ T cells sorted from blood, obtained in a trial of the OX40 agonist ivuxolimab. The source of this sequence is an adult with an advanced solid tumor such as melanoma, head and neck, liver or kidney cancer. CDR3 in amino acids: CASSSGQGVETQYF. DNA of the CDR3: TGTGCCAGCAGTTCCGGACAGGGGGTAGAGACCCAGTACTTC.